The 11 T cell receptor beta chains presented below share a single source sample, sequenced in a study of memory B cells and T cells in multiple sclerosis. Assay used: immunoSEQ multiplex PCR; TCRdb lists only in-frame clones, some missing. The repertoire includes approximately 14,000 clones, around 70% of them detected once, and roughly 2.3% sits in the top ten. The sequencing sample was made of memory (CD45RO+) CD4+ T cells from blood. All receptors come from a human donor with multiple sclerosis.

V gene TRBV27 combines with J gene TRBJ1-5; D not certain. The CDR3 contains 15 residues. CDR1 MNHEY and CDR2 SMNVEV come from the germline V gene (reference sequence). V was clipped by 4 bases and J by 6 bases, with 16 bases between them. CDR3 sequence: CASSSLMSLGQPQHF. In nucleotides, the CDR3 is TGTGCCAGCAGTTCTTTAATGAGTCTAGGTCAGCCCCAGCATTTT.

The rearrangement links TRBV6-6 to TRBJ1-5; 9 bases are a match to TRBD1. Germline CDR1 and CDR2: MNHNY and SVGAGI (reference sequence). The CDR3 extends over 16 amino acids. Trimming took 2 bases from V and 5 from J; bases not matched to a gene: 7. CDR3 in DNA: TGTGCCAGCAGTTACACAGGGGGCGCTTTATATCAGCCCCAGCATTTT. Translating gives CASSYTGGALYQPQHF.

In the case of this clone: At one boundary the junction diverges from the germline segment, which might be a read error. The V call is TRBV2, the J call TRBJ2-7, with D possibly being TRBD1 (5 bases). The germline V gene encodes CDR1 SNHLY and CDR2 FYNNEI. The CDR3 runs to 12 residues. DNA of the CDR3: TGTGCCAGCAGTGAAATTAGCACGCCCAGGGTCTTC. Amino acid sequence: CASSEISTPRVF. Full variable domain (missing parts from reference TRBV2 and TRBJ2-7): EPEVTQTPSHQVTQMGQEVILRCVPISNHLYFYWYRQILGQKVEFLVSFYNNEISEKSEIFDDQFSVERPDGSNFTLKIRSTKLEDSAMYFCASSEISTPRVFGPGTRLTVT.

This sequence joins TRBV15 and TRBJ1-3; D perhaps matches TRBD1 (6 bases). The CDR3 is 14 residues long. The V gene's germline CDR1 is LNHNV and CDR2 YYDKDF (reference sequence). V dropped 9 bases and J dropped 0 bases, with 12 bases sitting between them. Written as DNA, the CDR3 is TGTGCCACGGGCAAAGGGGGCTCTGGAAACACCATATATTTT. Amino acids: CATGKGGSGNTIYF.

This rearrangement joins TRBV10-3 to TRBJ1-5; D perhaps matches TRBD1 (5 bases). The V end was cut by 3 bases, the J end by 3 bases, with 9 bases between. This CDR3 is 14 amino acids long. Germline V gives CDR1 ENHRY, CDR2 SYGVKD. The CDR3 loop is CAISETTDNQPQHF. The CDR3 DNA is TGTGCCATCAGTGAAACGACAGACAATCAGCCCCAGCATTTT.

This sequence joins TRBV27 and TRBJ2-1; 7 bases are shared with TRBD1. This CDR3 comprises 17 residues. Trimming removed 5 bases from V and 1 base from J; junction bases left unmatched: 11. The V gene's germline CDR1 is MNHEY and CDR2 SMNVEV (reference sequence). The CDR3 DNA sequence: TGTGCCAGCAGTCTTCAGGGACAGCGACCTTCCTACAATGAGCAGTTCTTC. It encodes CASSLQGQRPSYNEQFF.

This clone occurred once. The chain joins TRBV6-5 to TRBJ2-1, with TRBD2 matching over 8 bases. CDR3 length equals 15 residues. Trimming cost V 2 bases and J 3 bases; bases outside gene matches: 3. CDR1 and CDR2 from the germline V gene are MNHEY and SVGAGI. The CDR3 DNA sequence: TGTGCCAGCAGTTACAAGCGGGAGTACTACAATGAGCAGTTCTTC. Its translation is CASSYKREYYNEQFF.

The chain joins TRBV2 to TRBJ1-2, with D hard to call. V was shortened by 4 bases and J by 3 bases, with 9 bases between the two germline ends. This CDR3 has 13 residues. Germline loops: CDR1 SNHLY, CDR2 FYNNEI. The chain's CDR3 is CASSASVDYGYTF. As DNA, the CDR3 is TGTGCCAGCAGTGCTAGTGTGGACTATGGCTACACCTTC.

J is TRBJ2-5 and V is TRBV7-3; 7 bases fit TRBD2. The V segment lost 5 bases and the J segment 5 bases; nucleotides outside the gene matches: 5. The length of the CDR3 is 13 residues. Germline lookup yields CDR1 SGHTA and CDR2 FQGTGA. CDR3 sequence: CASSPTSYETQYF. The CDR3 DNA is TGTGCCAGCAGCCCGACTAGCTACGAGACCCAGTACTTC.

The rearrangement uses TRBV30 and TRBJ1-5, with TRBD1 as a possible D gene (6 bases). Looked up from germline, CDR1 is GTSNPN and CDR2 is SVGIG (reference sequence). The CDR3 length is 13 residues. V was trimmed by 0 bases and J by 5 bases, leaving 8 bases between them. The CDR3 DNA follows: TGTGCCTGGAGTGTAGGGGGAGATCAGCCCCAGCATTTT. Its protein is CAWSVGGDQPQHF.

CDR3 in amino acids: CASSFTRITGELFF. Written as DNA, the CDR3 is TGTGCCAGCAGCTTCACTAGAATTACCGGGGAGCTGTTTTTT. The chain couples TRBV6-5 to TRBJ2-2; possible D gene TRBD2, 5 bases. V was trimmed by 6 bases and J by 5 bases, leaving 13 bases between them. The CDR3 runs to 14 residues. Germline CDR1 MNHEY, CDR2 SVGAGI.